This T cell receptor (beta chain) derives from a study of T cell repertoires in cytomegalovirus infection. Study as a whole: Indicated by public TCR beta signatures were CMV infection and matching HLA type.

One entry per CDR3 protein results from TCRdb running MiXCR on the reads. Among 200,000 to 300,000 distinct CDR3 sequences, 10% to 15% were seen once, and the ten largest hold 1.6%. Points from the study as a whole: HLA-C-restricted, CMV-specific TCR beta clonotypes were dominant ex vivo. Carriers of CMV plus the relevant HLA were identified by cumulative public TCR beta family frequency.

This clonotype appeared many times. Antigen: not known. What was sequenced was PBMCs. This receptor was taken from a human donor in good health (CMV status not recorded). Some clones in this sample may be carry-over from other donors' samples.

CDR3 nucleotide sequence: TGTGCCAGCAGCCCTTCCTGGGACACTGAAGCTTTCTTT. Its translation: CASSPSWDTEAFF. The chain is built from TRBV7-2 and TRBJ1-1; the D is unclear. The germline V gene encodes CDR1 SGHTA and CDR2 FQGNSA. V lost 5 bases and J lost 3, with 10 bases in between. The CDR3 covers 13 residues.